The following is a T cell receptor (beta chain) sequence with its context. Per the germline V gene, CDR1 is LGHDT and CDR2 is YNNKEL (reference sequence). V lost 3 bases and J 9 bases, leaving 20 bases between the germline ends. CDR3 length: 15 amino acids. The method was immunoSEQ multiplex PCR; TCRdb's version includes in-frame clones alone and lacks a portion of them. Among about 18,000 clones listed, 80% to 90% were seen once. The sample is drawn from a study of control samples from healthy donors and cancer patients. The rearrangement joins TRBV3-1 (or the pseudogene TRBV3-2) to TRBJ2-5; D remains ambiguous. The clonotype was recovered from a woman aged 70 to 79 with lung cancer. The source material was PBMCs. Written as DNA, the CDR3 is TGTGCCAGCAGCCAGGTACTGTCAGACCTTTCGGCCCAGTACTTC. This codes for CASSQVLSDLSAQYF.